This entry concerns a single T cell receptor (beta chain). The entry originates in a study of blood T cell repertoires in COVID-19. The CDR3 runs to 15 residues. Per the germline V gene, CDR1 is MNHEY and CDR2 is SVGEGT. Trimming took off 6 bases at V and 1 base at J, with 15 bases between the two ends. The assay was immunoSEQ multiplex PCR, and TCRdb's table has in-frame clones only and misses some. The profile shows 15,000 to 20,000 clones, around 84% of them singletons. The sequencing sample was made of peripheral blood. The rearrangement joins TRBV6-2 or TRBV6-3 to TRBJ1-2; possibly TRBD1 for D (5 bases). This receptor was obtained from a human donor with active COVID-19. The donor label of this sample is uncertain. CDR3 nucleotide sequence: TGTGCCAGCAGCACCGTAGGGGAAGTTAACTATGGCTACACCTTC. Amino acid sequence: CASSTVGEVNYGYTF.